This T cell receptor (beta chain) was obtained from a study of blood T cell repertoires in COVID-19. Assay used: immunoSEQ multiplex PCR; TCRdb lists only in-frame clones, some missing. This sample yields about 220,000 clones, of which approximately 82% are seen a single time; 9.7% belongs to the top ten. What was sequenced was peripheral blood. The sequence was obtained from a man over 45 with active or convalescent COVID-19.

Written as DNA, the CDR3 is TGTGCCAGCAGTTACTTACCCGGGACAGGGGGCCAGACCCAGTACTTC. Encoded protein: CASSYLPGTGGQTQYF. The chain has TRBV6-5 and TRBJ2-5; 12 bases are a match to TRBD1. CDR3 length equals 16 residues. Germline trimming cut 1 base from V and 6 bases from J; bases unmatched to any gene: 6. Germline-derived CDR1 and CDR2 are MNHEY and SVGAGI.